The 32 T cell receptor beta chains below all came from one sample that was sequenced in a study of CD8+ T cells in alopecia areata. Stated treatment: oral pan-JAK inhibitor, 5-10 mg twice daily. TCR sequencing used cDNA made by reverse transcription of extracted RNA. The data were produced by immunoSEQ multiplex PCR, yet TCRdb's version contains in-frame clones alone and is incomplete. The data contain 150,000 or so clones, roughly nine tenths of them singletons. Material: CD8+ T cells sorted from blood, obtained at week 4, from a patient treated with tofacitinib. Receptor source: a human donor with alopecia areata.

This chain links TRBV10-3 with TRBJ2-1, with TRBD2 identical over 11 bases. Germline CDR1 ENHRY, CDR2 SYGVKD. This CDR3 region has 15 residues. V dropped 6 bases and J dropped 0; count of bases not matched to a gene: 1. CDR3 sequence reads: CAIRGTSGSYNEQFF. The CDR3 region has the DNA TGTGCCATCAGGGGGACTAGCGGCTCCTACAATGAGCAGTTCTTC.

This clone was detected once. The rearrangement links TRBV5-6 to TRBJ2-1, with D unresolved. Germline CDR1 and CDR2: SGHDT and YYEEEE. The CDR3 has 12 residues. V lost 4 bases, J lost 9 bases, and 11 bases lay in between. The CDR3 sequence is CASSPGFSEQFF. The CDR3 bases are TGTGCCAGCAGCCCGGGCTTTTCTGAGCAGTTCTTC.

This chain joins TRBV30 and TRBJ2-3, with 10 bases fitting TRBD2. This CDR3 is built from 15 residues. J was trimmed by 5 bases and V by 0 bases; bases with no gene match: 5. CDR1 and CDR2 (germline): GTSNPN, SVGIG (reference sequence). The CDR3 DNA follows: TGTGCCTGGAGTGTAACTAGCGGGGAAGGAGATACGCAGTATTTT. Amino acids: CAWSVTSGEGDTQYF.

The chain recombines TRBV29-1 with TRBJ2-7, with TRBD1 as a possible D gene (6 bases). V lost 4 bases, J lost 0 bases, and 10 bases lay in between. The CDR3 covers 13 residues. In germline, CDR1 is SQVTM, CDR2 ANQGSEA. The CDR3, as DNA: TGCAGCGTTGTTGTGACAGGCTCCTACGAGCAGTACTTC. It codes for CSVVVTGSYEQYF.

The V and J genes are TRBV7-8 and TRBJ2-1; D is possibly TRBD1 (6 bases). CDR1 SGHVS and CDR2 FQNEAQ come from the germline V gene. The CDR3 is made up of 16 amino acids. V was shortened by 4 bases and J by 7 bases, with 20 bases between the two germline ends. CDR3: CASSSPRDIRYNEQFF. The CDR3 DNA reads TGTGCCAGCAGCTCGCCTCGGGACATTCGATATAATGAGCAGTTCTTC.

The chain combines TRBV19 with TRBJ2-1, with no clear D. Germline V gene lookup returns CDR1 LNHDA and CDR2 SQIVND (reference sequence). V lost 3 bases to trimming and J lost 10 bases, with 10 bases between them. This CDR3 region has 12 residues. The CDR3 DNA is TGTGCCAGTAGTATGTTGAGGAACGAGCAGTTCTTC. Protein product: CASSMLRNEQFF.

This clone was detected a few times. This sequence joins TRBV12-5 and TRBJ1-5; D might be TRBD1 (6 bases). This CDR3 region has 14 residues. V lost 6 bases, J lost 3 bases, and 12 bases lay in between. Looked up from germline, CDR1 is LGHNT and CDR2 is FRNRAP. CDR3 region: CASGPGQPNQPQHF. The CDR3 DNA is TGTGCTAGTGGCCCCGGACAGCCCAATCAGCCCCAGCATTTT.

The chain carries TRBV9 and TRBJ2-1; 7 bases agree with TRBD2. This CDR3 spans 15 amino acids. CDR1 and CDR2 (germline): SGDLS, YYNGEE. J lost 4 bases, V lost 2 bases, and 6 bases had no gene match. This CDR3 is CASSVSGEVYNEQFF. The CDR3, as DNA: TGTGCCAGCAGCGTCAGCGGGGAAGTTTACAATGAGCAGTTCTTC.

The V and J genes are TRBV7-9 and TRBJ2-7; 7 positions match TRBD2. V was clipped by 6 bases and J by 5 bases; unmatched bases: 4. The CDR3 totals 12 residues. Germline lookup yields CDR1 SEHNR and CDR2 FQNEAQ (reference sequence). The CDR3 region is CASRKSGNEQYF. In nucleotides, the CDR3 is TGTGCCAGCAGAAAAAGCGGGAACGAGCAGTACTTC. The entire variable domain, with the rest obtained from reference TRBV7-9 and TRBJ2-7, is as follows: DTGVSQNPRHKITKRGQNVTFRCDPISEHNRLYWYRQTLGQGPEFLTYFQNEAQLEKSRLLSDRFSAERPKGSFSTLEIQRTEQGDSAMYLCASRKSGNEQYFGPGTRLTVT.

In the case of this clone: A junction end diverges from the germline sequence, so it may reflect a read error. The chain is built from TRBV6-1 and TRBJ2-3; D gene ambiguous. Germline values: CDR1 MNHNS, CDR2 SASEGT. The CDR3 runs to 13 residues. This chain's CDR3 is CASSEARVDTQYF. The CDR3 DNA is TGTGCAAGCAGTGAAGCCCGGGTAGATACGCAGTATTTT.

The chain uses TRBV27 and TRBJ2-5, with unresolved D. From germline, CDR1 is MNHEY and CDR2 SMNVEV (reference sequence). V was trimmed by 4 bases and J by 5 bases, leaving 14 bases between them. The CDR3 has 14 amino acids. The CDR3, as DNA: TGTGCCAGCAGTTCGACTGTAGTGAGGGAGACCCAGTACTTC. This translates into CASSSTVVRETQYF.

The chain is built from TRBV27 and TRBJ2-7, with D perhaps being TRBD1 or TRBD2 (6 bases each). The CDR3 consists of 17 residues. Germline values: CDR1 MNHEY, CDR2 SMNVEV (reference sequence). V dropped 4 bases and J dropped 5 bases, with 24 bases sitting between them. The DNA for the CDR3 is TGTGCCAGCAGTTCCCCCTCCACAGGGAGGAGAGGCCACGAGCAGTACTTC. The encoded protein is CASSSPSTGRRGHEQYF.

CDR3 amino acids: CASSEGGTGSYYEQYF. The CDR3 bases are TGTGCCAGCAGTGAAGGGGGGACAGGGAGTTACTACGAGCAGTACTTC. This rearrangement joins TRBV2 to TRBJ2-7; 9 nucleotides align to TRBD1. J lost 3 bases, V lost 1 base, and 7 bases had no gene match. In germline, CDR1 is SNHLY, CDR2 FYNNEI. This CDR3 is built from 16 residues.

The genes are TRBV29-1 and TRBJ2-6, with D perhaps TRBD1 or TRBD2 (5 bases each). Germline CDR1 is SQVTM and CDR2 is ANQGSEA. The length of the CDR3 is 16 residues. V dropped 8 bases and J dropped 0 bases, with 17 bases sitting between them. The CDR3: CSSVGTSLSGANVLTF. The DNA for the CDR3 is TGCAGCTCAGTGGGGACCTCACTCTCTGGGGCCAACGTCCTGACTTTC.

The CDR3 sequence is CASSHLDRHDSGNTIYF. The CDR3 DNA reads TGCGCCAGCAGTCATCTGGACAGACACGACTCTGGAAACACCATATATTTT. The J gene is TRBJ1-3, the V gene TRBV23-1; TRBD1 is a possible D gene (6 bases). TRBV23-1 is noted as an ORF with a role that remains uncertain. This CDR3 is 17 amino acids long. Deletions cut 3 bases from V and 0 bases from J, with 15 bases between.

The chain employs TRBV4-1 and TRBJ1-1, with no clear D. The germline V and J ends were trimmed by 1 base and 4 bases, with 13 bases remaining between them. The CDR3 spans 15 residues. From germline, CDR1 is MGHRA and CDR2 YSYEKL. In nucleotides, the CDR3 is TGCGCCAGCAGCCAAGCTTCATACCGCTCCACTGAAGCTTTCTTT. Amino acid sequence: CASSQASYRSTEAFF.

This clone is a singleton in its sample. The genes are TRBV4-1 and TRBJ2-7, with a possible D match to TRBD1 (6 bases). CDR1 is MGHRA, CDR2 YSYEKL, per germline. V gave up 3 bases and J gave up 6 bases, with 12 bases separating them. The CDR3 totals 13 residues. The CDR3 DNA is TGCGCCAGCAGCCAGGGGACAACCTTCGAGCAGTACTTC. Its translation: CASSQGTTFEQYF.

This rearrangement joins TRBV6-5 to TRBJ2-2; D gene uncertain. Germline lookup yields CDR1 MNHEY and CDR2 SVGAGI. V was shortened by 8 bases and J by 0 bases, with 10 bases between the two germline ends. This CDR3 has 14 amino acids. The CDR3 DNA follows: TGTGCCAGCTCTTATTTCACGAACACCGGGGAGCTGTTTTTT. It is translated as CASSYFTNTGELFF.

This chain connects TRBV29-1 to TRBJ2-7; D possibly corresponds to TRBD1 (6 bases). The CDR3 is 13 residues long. Looked up from germline, CDR1 is SQVTM and CDR2 is ANQGSEA. Trimming stripped 7 bases from V and 3 bases from J, with 16 bases between. The CDR3 reads CSALDRLSYEQYF. As DNA, the CDR3 is TGCAGCGCACTCGACAGGCTCAGCTACGAGCAGTACTTC.

This clone was recorded only once. The sample holds other DNA sequences that translate to the same CDR3. V gene TRBV29-1 combines with J gene TRBJ2-7; 9 positions agree with TRBD1. This CDR3 contains 13 residues. Looked up from germline, CDR1 is SQVTM and CDR2 is ANQGSEA. The trim removed 5 bases at V and 0 bases at J, leaving 2 bases unmatched. CDR3 in DNA: TGCAGCGTTTTGACAGGGGGCTCCTACGAGCAGTACTTC. The encoded protein is CSVLTGGSYEQYF.

About this clone itself: Within the sample, other DNA sequences also encode this same CDR3. CDR3 sequence: CSAPWGNEQFF. The CDR3 bases are TGCAGTGCGCCCTGGGGCAATGAGCAGTTCTTC. The rearrangement links TRBV20-1 to TRBJ2-1; D call uncertain. From germline, CDR1 is DFQATT and CDR2 SNEGSKA (reference sequence). CDR3 length: 11 residues. The germline V and J ends were trimmed by 6 bases and 6 bases, with 9 bases remaining between them.

V usage is TRBV2 and J usage is TRBJ2-7; TRBD1 agrees at 7 bases. CDR1 and CDR2 from the germline V gene are SNHLY and FYNNEI. Trimming at V came to 7 bases and at J to 7 bases, leaving 7 bases not matched to a gene. The CDR3 sequence is 12 residues long. The CDR3 loop reads CASKRGQFEQYF. The CDR3 bases are TGTGCCAGCAAAAGGGGGCAGTTTGAGCAGTACTTC.

The chain recombines TRBV29-1 with TRBJ2-7; 10 bases line up with TRBD2. The CDR3 spans 13 residues. J lost 4 bases, V lost 5 bases, and 5 bases had no gene match. Germline V gene data show CDR1 as SQVTM and CDR2 as ANQGSEA. CDR3 sequence: CSVSSGSAYEQYF. The CDR3 bases are TGCAGCGTTTCTAGCGGGAGTGCGTACGAGCAGTACTTC.

The V call is TRBV5-4, the J call TRBJ1-1; D uncertain. Trimming took 3 bases from V and 1 from J, leaving 7 bases between them. Germline V gene data show CDR1 as SGHNT and CDR2 as YYREEE (reference sequence). This CDR3 has 13 residues. CDR3 coding DNA: TGTGCCAGCAGCTCCCCGTGGAACACTGAAGCTTTCTTT. As protein: CASSSPWNTEAFF.

This sequence joins TRBV14 and TRBJ2-1; the D is unclear. Germline-derived CDR1 and CDR2 are SGHDN and FVKESK. The CDR3 loop spans 11 amino acids. Trimming pared 7 bases from V and 8 bases from J, leaving 9 bases between. CDR3 residues: CASMSTHEQFF. In nucleotides, the CDR3 is TGTGCCAGCATGAGCACCCATGAGCAGTTCTTC.

This CDR3 is CASSGGLNTGELFF. CDR3 in DNA: TGTGCCAGCAGCGGGGGGCTGAACACCGGGGAGCTGTTTTTT. V usage is TRBV9 and J usage is TRBJ2-2; TRBD1 might be the D (6 bases). This CDR3 has 14 amino acids. With 3 bases removed from V and 1 base from J, the gap between germline ends came to 7 bases. Germline V gene data show CDR1 as SGDLS and CDR2 as YYNGEE.

This chain uses TRBV29-1 with TRBJ1-1; D is uncertain. This CDR3 is built from 13 residues. V lost 4 bases to trimming and J lost 0 bases, with 9 bases between them. Germline V gives CDR1 SQVTM, CDR2 ANQGSEA. The DNA of the CDR3 is TGCAGCGTTGTTGACGGGCTGAACACTGAAGCTTTCTTT. Amino acids: CSVVDGLNTEAFF.

In DNA form, the CDR3 reads TGTGCCAGCAGTGAAGCCGGAGCCGTGGCGCAGCCCCAGCATTTT. Translated, it gives CASSEAGAVAQPQHF. The rearrangement joins TRBV2 to TRBJ1-5, with D uncertain. Germline loops: CDR1 SNHLY, CDR2 FYNNEI. The CDR3 loop spans 15 amino acids. Between the trimmed V and J ends, which lost 0 bases and 7 bases, there was a span of 13 bases.

The genes are TRBV29-1 and TRBJ2-3; unclear D gene. CDR1 is SQVTM, CDR2 ANQGSEA, per germline. The CDR3 is 10 residues long. V gave up 7 bases and J gave up 1 base, with 3 bases separating them. The CDR3 DNA reads as TGCAGCGGGGGCACAGATACGCAGTATTTT. It specifies CSGGTDTQYF.

The rearrangement links TRBV29-1 to TRBJ2-3, with 8 bases that match TRBD2. This CDR3 is 14 amino acids long. CDR1 is SQVTM and CDR2 is ANQGSEA in the germline V gene. The V segment lost 4 bases and the J segment 4 bases; nucleotides outside the gene matches: 7. CDR3 sequence reads: CSVVIAGSPDTQYF. The CDR3 DNA reads as TGCAGCGTTGTTATAGCGGGGTCCCCAGATACGCAGTATTTT.

This chain links TRBV28 with TRBJ1-1; D is uncertain. The ends were cut back, 3 bases at V and 0 bases at J, with 8 bases in the middle. CDR1 and CDR2 (germline): MDHEN, SYDVKM. The CDR3 extends over 14 amino acids. This CDR3 reads CASSFVELNTEAFF. In DNA form, the CDR3 reads TGTGCCAGCAGTTTTGTCGAGTTGAACACTGAAGCTTTCTTT.

V usage is TRBV11-2 and J usage is TRBJ2-7; D remains unclear. V was pared by 2 bases and J by 0 bases, with 8 bases between. Germline V gene lookup returns CDR1 SGHAT and CDR2 FQNNGV. This CDR3 region has 14 residues. CDR3 loop: CASSLYGSSYEQYF. The CDR3 nucleotides are TGTGCCAGCAGCTTATACGGCAGCTCCTACGAGCAGTACTTC. The full variable domain, rest sourced from reference TRBV11-2 and TRBJ2-7, is EAGVAQSPRYKIIEKRQSVAFWCNPISGHATLYWYQQILGQGPKLLIQFQNNGVVDDSQLPKDRFSAERLKGVDSTLKIQPAKLEDSAVYLCASSLYGSSYEQYFGPGTRLTVT.